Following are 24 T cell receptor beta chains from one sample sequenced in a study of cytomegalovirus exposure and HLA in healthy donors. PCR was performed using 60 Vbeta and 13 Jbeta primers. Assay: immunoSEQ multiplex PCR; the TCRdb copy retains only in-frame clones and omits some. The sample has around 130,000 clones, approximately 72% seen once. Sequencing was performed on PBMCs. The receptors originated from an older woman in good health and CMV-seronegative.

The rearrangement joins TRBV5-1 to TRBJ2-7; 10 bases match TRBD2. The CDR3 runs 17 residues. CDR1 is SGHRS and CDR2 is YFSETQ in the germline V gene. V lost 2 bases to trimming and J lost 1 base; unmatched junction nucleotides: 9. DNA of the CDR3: TGCGCCAGCAGCTTTGGACTAGCGGACCCTAATTCCTACGAGCAGTACTTC. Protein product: CASSFGLADPNSYEQYF.

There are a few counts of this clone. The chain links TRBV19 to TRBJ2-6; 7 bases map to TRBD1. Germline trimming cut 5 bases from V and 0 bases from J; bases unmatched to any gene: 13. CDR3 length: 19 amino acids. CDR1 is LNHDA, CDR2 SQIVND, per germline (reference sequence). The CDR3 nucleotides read TGTGCCAGTAGTGGACAGGTTCGGGACGTTTCCTCTGGGGCCAACGTCCTGACTTTC. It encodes CASSGQVRDVSSGANVLTF.

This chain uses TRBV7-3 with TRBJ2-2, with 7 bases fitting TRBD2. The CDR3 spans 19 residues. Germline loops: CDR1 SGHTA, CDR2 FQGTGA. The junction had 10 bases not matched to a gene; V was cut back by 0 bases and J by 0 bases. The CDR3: CASSLTGLAETSNTGELFF. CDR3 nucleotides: TGTGCCAGCAGCTTAACGGGGCTAGCGGAAACTTCGAACACCGGGGAGCTGTTTTTT.

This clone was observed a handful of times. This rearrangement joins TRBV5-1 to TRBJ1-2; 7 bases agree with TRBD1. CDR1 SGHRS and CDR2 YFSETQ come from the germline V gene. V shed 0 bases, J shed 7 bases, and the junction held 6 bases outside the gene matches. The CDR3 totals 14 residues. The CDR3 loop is CASSLAQGVSGYTF. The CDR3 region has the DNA TGCGCCAGCAGCTTGGCCCAGGGGGTTAGTGGCTACACCTTC.

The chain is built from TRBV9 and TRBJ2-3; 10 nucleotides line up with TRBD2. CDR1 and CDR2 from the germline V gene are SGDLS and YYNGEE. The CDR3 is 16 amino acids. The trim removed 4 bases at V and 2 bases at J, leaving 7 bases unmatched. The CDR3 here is CASSPSGGASTDTQYF. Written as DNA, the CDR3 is TGTGCCAGCAGCCCCAGCGGGGGGGCCTCCACAGATACGCAGTATTTT.

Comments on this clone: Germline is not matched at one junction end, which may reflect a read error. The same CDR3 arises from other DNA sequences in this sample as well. The CDR3 protein is CAISESTGGVTGELFF. Written as DNA, the CDR3 is TGTGCCATCAGTGAGTCGACAGGGGGCGTCACCGGGGAACTGTTTTTT. The chain recombines TRBV10-3 with TRBJ2-2; TRBD1 matches at 10 bases. The CDR3 is 16 amino acids. Germline CDR1 ENHRY, CDR2 SYGVKD.

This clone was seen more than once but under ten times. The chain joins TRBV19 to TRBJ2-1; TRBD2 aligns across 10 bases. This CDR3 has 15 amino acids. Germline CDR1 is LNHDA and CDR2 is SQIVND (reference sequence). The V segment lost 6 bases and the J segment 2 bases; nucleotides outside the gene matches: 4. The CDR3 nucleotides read TGTGCCAGTAGCAGCGGGGGGGGGACCTACAATGAGCAGTTCTTC. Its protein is CASSSGGGTYNEQFF.

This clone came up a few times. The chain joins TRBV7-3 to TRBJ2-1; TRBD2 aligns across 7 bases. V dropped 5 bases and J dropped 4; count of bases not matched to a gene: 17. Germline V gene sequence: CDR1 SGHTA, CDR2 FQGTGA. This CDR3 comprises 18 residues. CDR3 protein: CASSLRESSGTLYNEQFF. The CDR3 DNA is TGTGCCAGCAGCCTAAGGGAGTCTAGCGGTACCTTATACAATGAGCAGTTCTTC.

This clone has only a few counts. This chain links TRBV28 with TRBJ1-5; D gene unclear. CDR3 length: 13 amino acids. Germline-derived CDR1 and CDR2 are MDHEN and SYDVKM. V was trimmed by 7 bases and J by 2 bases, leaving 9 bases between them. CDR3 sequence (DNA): TGTGCCAGCACCCTTCTAGGCAATCAGCCCCAGCATTTT. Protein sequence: CASTLLGNQPQHF.

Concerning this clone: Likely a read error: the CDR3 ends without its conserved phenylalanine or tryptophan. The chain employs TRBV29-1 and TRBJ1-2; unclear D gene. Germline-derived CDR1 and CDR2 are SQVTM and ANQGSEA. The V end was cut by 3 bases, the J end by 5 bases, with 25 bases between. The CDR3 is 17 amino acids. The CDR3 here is CSVEAAVGNGMGYGYTS. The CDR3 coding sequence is TGCAGCGTTGAGGCAGCGGTCGGGAACGGAATGGGGTATGGCTACACCTCC.

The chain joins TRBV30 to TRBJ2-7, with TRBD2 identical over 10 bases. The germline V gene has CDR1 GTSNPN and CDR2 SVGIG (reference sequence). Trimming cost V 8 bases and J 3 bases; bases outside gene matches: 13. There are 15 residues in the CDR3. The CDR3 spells CARAGGAGGFYEQYF. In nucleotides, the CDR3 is TGTGCCCGGGCGGGGGGAGCGGGAGGGTTCTACGAGCAGTACTTC.

CDR3: CASMGQGFSNQPQHF. The CDR3 DNA reads as TGTGCCAGTATGGGACAGGGGTTTAGCAATCAGCCCCAGCATTTT. The chain combines TRBV19 with TRBJ1-5, with TRBD1 identical over 10 bases. Unmatched junction bases numbered 3, after V lost 7 bases and J lost 0 bases. CDR3 size: 15 residues. Germline CDR1 is LNHDA and CDR2 is SQIVND (reference sequence).

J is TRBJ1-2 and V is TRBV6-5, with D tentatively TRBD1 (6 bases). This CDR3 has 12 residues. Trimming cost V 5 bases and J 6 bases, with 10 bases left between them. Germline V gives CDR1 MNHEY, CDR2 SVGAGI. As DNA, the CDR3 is TGTGCCAGCAGTCTTACAGGGCATGGCTACACCTTC. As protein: CASSLTGHGYTF.

The CDR3 nucleotides read TGTGCCAGCAGCCCTAGCTTTGGGCAAACGAACACCGGGGAGCTGTTTTTT. Translated: CASSPSFGQTNTGELFF. The V and J genes are TRBV7-6 and TRBJ2-2; D perhaps matches TRBD2 (5 bases). The CDR3 loop spans 17 amino acids. Germline CDR1 reads SGHVS; CDR2 reads FNYEAQ. V shed 5 bases and J shed 0 bases, with 16 bases lying between them.

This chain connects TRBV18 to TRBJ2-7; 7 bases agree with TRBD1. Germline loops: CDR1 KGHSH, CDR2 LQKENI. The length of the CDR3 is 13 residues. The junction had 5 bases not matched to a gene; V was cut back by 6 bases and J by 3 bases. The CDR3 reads CASSHGTDYEQYF. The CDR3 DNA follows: TGTGCCAGCTCCCACGGGACAGACTACGAGCAGTACTTC.

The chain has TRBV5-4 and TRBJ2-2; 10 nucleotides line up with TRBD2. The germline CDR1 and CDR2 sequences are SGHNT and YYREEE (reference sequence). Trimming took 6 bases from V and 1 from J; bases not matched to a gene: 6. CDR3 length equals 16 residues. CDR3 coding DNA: TGTGCCAGCAAGTTGGCTAGCGGGAGGAACACCGGGGAGCTGTTTTTT. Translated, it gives CASKLASGRNTGELFF.

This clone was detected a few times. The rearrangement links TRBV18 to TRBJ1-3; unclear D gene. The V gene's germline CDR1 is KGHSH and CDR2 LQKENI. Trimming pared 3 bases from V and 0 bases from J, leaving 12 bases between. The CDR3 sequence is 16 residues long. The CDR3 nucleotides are TGTGCCAGCTCACCTACAGCCGCGAGCTCTGGAAACACCATATATTTT. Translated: CASSPTAASSGNTIYF.

CDR3 bases: TGTGCCAGCAGTTTGAGGCAGTACTATGGCTACACCTTC. As protein: CASSLRQYYGYTF. The chain couples TRBV6-5 to TRBJ1-2; D gene unclear. In germline, CDR1 is MNHEY, CDR2 SVGAGI. The CDR3 extends over 13 amino acids. The V end lost 4 bases, the J end lost 3 bases, and 9 bases lay between the germline ends.

The CDR3 spells CASSLGPAGDTQYF. CDR3 DNA sequence: TGCGCCAGCAGCTTAGGACCTGCGGGAGATACGCAGTATTTT. V is TRBV5-1 and J is TRBJ2-3; tentatively, D is TRBD2 (5 bases). This CDR3 has 14 amino acids. Germline CDR1 reads SGHRS; CDR2 reads YFSETQ. V dropped 2 bases and J dropped 5 bases, with 12 bases sitting between them.

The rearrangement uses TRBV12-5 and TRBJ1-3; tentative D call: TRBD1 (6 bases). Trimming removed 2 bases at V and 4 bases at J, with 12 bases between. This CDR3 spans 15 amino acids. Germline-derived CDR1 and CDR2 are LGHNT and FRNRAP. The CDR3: CASGLPTGKGNTIYF. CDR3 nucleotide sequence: TGTGCTAGTGGTTTGCCAACAGGGAAAGGAAACACCATATATTTT.

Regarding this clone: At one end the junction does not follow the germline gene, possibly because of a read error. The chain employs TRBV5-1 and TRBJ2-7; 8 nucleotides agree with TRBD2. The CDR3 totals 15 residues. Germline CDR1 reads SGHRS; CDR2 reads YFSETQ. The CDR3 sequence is CASSLHSGVGYEQYF. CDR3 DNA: TGTGCCAGCAGCTTGCATAGCGGGGTAGGATACGAGCAGTACTTC.

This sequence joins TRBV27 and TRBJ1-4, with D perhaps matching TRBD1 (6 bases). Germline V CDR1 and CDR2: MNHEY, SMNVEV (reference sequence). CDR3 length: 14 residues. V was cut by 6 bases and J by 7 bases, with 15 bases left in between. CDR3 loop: CASRDSGTSEKLFF. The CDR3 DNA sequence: TGTGCCAGCAGAGACTCAGGGACAAGTGAAAAACTGTTTTTT.

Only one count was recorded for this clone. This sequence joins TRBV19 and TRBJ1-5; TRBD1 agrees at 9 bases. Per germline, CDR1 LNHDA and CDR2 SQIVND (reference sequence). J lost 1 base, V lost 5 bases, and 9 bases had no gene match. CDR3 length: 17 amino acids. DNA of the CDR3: TGTGCCAGTAGTGCTGGACAGGGGAAAATAAGCAATCAGCCCCAGCATTTT. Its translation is CASSAGQGKISNQPQHF.

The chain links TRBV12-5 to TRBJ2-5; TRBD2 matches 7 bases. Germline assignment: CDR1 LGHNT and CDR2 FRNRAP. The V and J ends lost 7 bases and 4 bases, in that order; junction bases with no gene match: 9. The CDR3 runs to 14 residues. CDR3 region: CASAPSGGGETQYF. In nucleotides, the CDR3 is TGTGCTAGTGCCCCGTCGGGGGGAGGAGAGACCCAGTACTTC.